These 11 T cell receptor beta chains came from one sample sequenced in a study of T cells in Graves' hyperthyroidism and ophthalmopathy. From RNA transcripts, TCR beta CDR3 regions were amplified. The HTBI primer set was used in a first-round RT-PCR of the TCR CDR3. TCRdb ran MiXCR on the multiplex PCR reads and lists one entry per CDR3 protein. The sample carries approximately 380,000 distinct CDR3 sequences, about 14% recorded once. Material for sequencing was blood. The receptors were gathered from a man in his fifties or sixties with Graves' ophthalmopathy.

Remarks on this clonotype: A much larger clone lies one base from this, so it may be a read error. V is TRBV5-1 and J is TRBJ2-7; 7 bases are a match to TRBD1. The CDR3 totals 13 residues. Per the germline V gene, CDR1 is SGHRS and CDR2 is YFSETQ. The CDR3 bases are TGCGCCAGCAGCCTGGGACAGAAATACGAGCAGTGCTTC. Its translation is CASSLGQKYEQCF.

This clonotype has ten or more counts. CDR3 protein: CASSEEGKAFF. The CDR3 DNA is TGTGCCAGCAGTGAAGAGGGGAAAGCTTTCTTT. This chain links TRBV2 with TRBJ1-1; TRBD1 is a possible D gene (5 bases). Germline assignment: CDR1 SNHLY and CDR2 FYNNEI. This CDR3 has 11 amino acids. The ends were cut back, 1 base at V and 9 bases at J, with 6 bases in the middle.

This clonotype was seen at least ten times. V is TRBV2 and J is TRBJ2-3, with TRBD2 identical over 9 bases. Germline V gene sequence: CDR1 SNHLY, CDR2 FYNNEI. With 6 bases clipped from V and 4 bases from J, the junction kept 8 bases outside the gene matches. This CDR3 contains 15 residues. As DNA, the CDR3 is TGTGCCAGCAGGACGACTAGCGGCAACGCAGATACGCAGTATTTT. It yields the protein CASRTTSGNADTQYF. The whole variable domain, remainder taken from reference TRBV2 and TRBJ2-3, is EPEVTQTPSHQVTQMGQEVILRCVPISNHLYFYWYRQILGQKVEFLVSFYNNEISEKSEIFDDQFSVERPDGSNFTLKIRSTKLEDSAMYFCASRTTSGNADTQYFGPGTRLTVL.

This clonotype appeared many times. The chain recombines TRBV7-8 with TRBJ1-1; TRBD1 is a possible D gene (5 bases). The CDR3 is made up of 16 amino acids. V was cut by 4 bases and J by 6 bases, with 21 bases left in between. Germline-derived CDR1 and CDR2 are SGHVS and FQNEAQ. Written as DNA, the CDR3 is TGTGCCAGCAGCTCCCCTTATGGGGCGGGCAAGCCTGAAGCTTTCTTT. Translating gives CASSSPYGAGKPEAFF.

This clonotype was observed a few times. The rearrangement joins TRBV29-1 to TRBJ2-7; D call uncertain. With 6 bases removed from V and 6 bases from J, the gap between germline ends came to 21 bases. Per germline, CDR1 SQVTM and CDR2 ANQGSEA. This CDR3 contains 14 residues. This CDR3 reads CSVLGGSLFGEQYF. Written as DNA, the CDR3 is TGCAGCGTCTTAGGTGGCAGCCTCTTTGGCGAGCAGTACTTC.

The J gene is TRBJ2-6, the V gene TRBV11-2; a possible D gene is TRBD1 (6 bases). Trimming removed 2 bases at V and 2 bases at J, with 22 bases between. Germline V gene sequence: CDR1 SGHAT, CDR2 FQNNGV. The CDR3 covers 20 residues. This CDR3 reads CASSLRRQVITKAGANVLTF. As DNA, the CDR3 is TGTGCCAGCAGCTTACGCCGACAGGTTATTACGAAGGCTGGGGCCAACGTCCTGACTTTC.

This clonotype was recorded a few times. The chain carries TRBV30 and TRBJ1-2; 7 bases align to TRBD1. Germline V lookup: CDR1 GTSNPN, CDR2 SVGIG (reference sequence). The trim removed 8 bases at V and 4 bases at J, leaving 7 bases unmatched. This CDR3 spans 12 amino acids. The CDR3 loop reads CAGGTVRYGYTF. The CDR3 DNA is TGTGCCGGCGGGACAGTGCGCTATGGCTACACCTTC.

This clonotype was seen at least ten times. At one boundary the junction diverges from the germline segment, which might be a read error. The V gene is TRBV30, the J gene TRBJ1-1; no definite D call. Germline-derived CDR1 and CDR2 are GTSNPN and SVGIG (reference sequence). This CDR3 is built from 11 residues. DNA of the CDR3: TGTGCCTGGAGTAATAAGGGTGAAGTTTTCTTT. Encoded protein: CAWSNKGEVFF.

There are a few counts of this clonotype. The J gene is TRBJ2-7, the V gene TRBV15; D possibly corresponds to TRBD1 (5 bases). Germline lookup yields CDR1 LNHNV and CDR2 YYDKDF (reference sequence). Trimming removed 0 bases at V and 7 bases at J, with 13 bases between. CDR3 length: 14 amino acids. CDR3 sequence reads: CATSRERQLGEQYF. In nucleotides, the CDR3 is TGTGCCACCAGCAGAGAGAGACAGTTGGGGGAGCAGTACTTC. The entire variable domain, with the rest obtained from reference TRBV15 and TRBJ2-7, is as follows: DAMVIQNPRYQVTQFGKPVTLSCSQTLNHNVMYWYQQKSSQAPKLLFHYYDKDFNNEADTPDNFQSRRPNTSFCFLDIRSPGLGDTAMYLCATSRERQLGEQYFGPGTRLTVT.

Written as DNA, the CDR3 is TGTGCCATCAGTGTAGTCGGCCCCGCCGGGGAGCTGTTTTTT. Translation gives CAISVVGPAGELFF. The rearrangement uses TRBV10-3 and TRBJ2-2; no definite D call. CDR3 length: 14 amino acids. The germline V and J ends were trimmed by 4 bases and 6 bases, with 12 bases remaining between them. Germline lookup yields CDR1 ENHRY and CDR2 SYGVKD.

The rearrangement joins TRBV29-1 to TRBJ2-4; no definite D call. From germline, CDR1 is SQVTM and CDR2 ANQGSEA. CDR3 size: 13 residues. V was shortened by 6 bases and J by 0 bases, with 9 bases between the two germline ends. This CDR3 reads CSVQALAKNIQYF. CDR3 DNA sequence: TGCAGCGTCCAAGCTCTAGCCAAAAACATTCAGTACTTC. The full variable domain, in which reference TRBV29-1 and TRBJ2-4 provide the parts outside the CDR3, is SAVISQKPSRDICQRGTSLTIQCQVDSQVTMMFWYRQQPGQSLTLIATANQGSEATYESGFVIDKFPISRPNLTFSTLTVSNMSPEDSSIYLCSVQALAKNIQYFGAGTRLSVL.